Below, 13 T cell receptor beta chains from the same sample are listed, as sequenced in a study of Graves' ophthalmopathy and Graves' hyperthyroidism. RNA transcripts provided the template for amplifying TCR beta CDR3 regions. RT-PCR was first run with HTBI primers, then multiplex PCR in a second round. One entry per CDR3 protein, called by TCRdb with MiXCR from the multiplex PCR reads. The sample carries 650,000 to 800,000 distinct CDR3 sequences, about 38% recorded once. Sequencing was performed on peripheral blood. These TCRs come from an adult man with Graves' ophthalmopathy.

Of note for this clonotype: This may arise from a read error, as a much more abundant clone is one base away. This sequence joins TRBV9 and TRBJ1-2; D is uncertain. CDR1 SGDLS and CDR2 YYNGEE come from the germline V gene. The V end was cut by 0 bases, the J end by 6 bases, with 12 bases between. The CDR3 extends over 14 amino acids. CDR3 loop: CASSVAVAQNGYTF. DNA of the CDR3: TGTGCCAGCAGCGTAGCGGTTGCACAGAATGGCTACACCTTC.

The CDR3 region has the DNA TGTGCCAGCAGCCCAACACCGGGACAAGAAGATGAGCAGTACTTC. Amino acid sequence: CASSPTPGQEDEQYF. The chain has TRBV7-3 and TRBJ2-7, with D possibly being TRBD1 (6 bases). Germline CDR1 and CDR2: SGHTA and FQGTGA. This CDR3 region has 15 residues. Trimming removed 5 bases at V and 7 bases at J, with 21 bases between. The whole variable domain, filled in from reference TRBV7-3 and TRBJ2-7, reads GAGVSQTPSNKVTEKGKYVELRCDPISGHTALYWYRQSLGQGPEFLIYFQGTGAADDSGLPNDRFFAVRPEGSVSTLKIQRTERGDSAVYLCASSPTPGQEDEQYFGPGTRLTVT.

This clonotype has just a few counts. The rearrangement links TRBV5-1 to TRBJ2-2; a weak D match, TRBD1 (6 bases). This CDR3 contains 12 residues. Trimming stripped 5 bases from V and 8 bases from J, with 10 bases between. The V gene's germline CDR1 is SGHRS and CDR2 YFSETQ. Written as DNA, the CDR3 is TGCGCCAGCAGACCCGGACAGGGGGAGCTGTTTTTT. Translated: CASRPGQGELFF.

This clonotype was found many times. The rearrangement uses TRBV19 and TRBJ1-5, with D possibly matching TRBD1 (5 bases). The V gene's germline CDR1 is LNHDA and CDR2 SQIVND (reference sequence). V lost 7 bases and J 7 bases, leaving 11 bases between the germline ends. The CDR3 covers 12 residues. DNA of the CDR3: TGTGCCAGTACCGTGGGGCACCAGCCCCAGCATTTT. Its translation is CASTVGHQPQHF.

This clonotype was recorded at least ten times. The gene calls are TRBV29-1 and TRBJ2-6, with D perhaps matching TRBD2 (6 bases). Germline loops: CDR1 SQVTM, CDR2 ANQGSEA. The CDR3 is 16 residues long. V lost 1 base, J lost 0 bases, and 10 bases lay in between. The CDR3 nucleotides read TGCAGCGTTGAAGTCAGACTAGACTCTGGGGCCAACGTCCTGACTTTC. Encoded protein: CSVEVRLDSGANVLTF.

The chain recombines TRBV10-3 with TRBJ1-2; D may be TRBD1 (5 bases). CDR1 ENHRY and CDR2 SYGVKD come from the germline V gene. The CDR3 has 14 residues. The CDR3 here is CARSSGTKIYGYTF. For the CDR3, the DNA is TGTGCTAGATCTTCCGGGACTAAAATCTATGGCTACACCTTC.

The chain is built from TRBV6-6 and TRBJ2-5; D gene ambiguous. CDR1 MNHNY and CDR2 SVGAGI come from the germline V gene (reference sequence). CDR3 length: 13 residues. Trimming stripped 5 bases from V and 2 bases from J, with 9 bases between. The CDR3 spells CASSDGLQETQYF. The CDR3 bases are TGTGCCAGCAGTGACGGGTTGCAAGAGACCCAGTACTTC.

This clonotype was observed many times. This chain links TRBV10-3 with TRBJ1-4; the D gene is possibly TRBD1 (6 bases). Germline CDR1 ENHRY, CDR2 SYGVKD. Trimming removed 10 bases at V and 8 bases at J, with 11 bases between. This CDR3 comprises 11 residues. CDR3 sequence reads: CATRTDEKLFF. In DNA form, the CDR3 reads TGTGCCACGCGGACAGACGAAAAACTGTTTTTT.

The sample holds a few counts of this clonotype. This chain links TRBV7-2 with TRBJ2-7; D is unresolved. The germline V gene has CDR1 SGHTA and CDR2 FQGNSA. The V end was cut by 1 base, the J end by 3 bases, with 7 bases between. The CDR3 is 13 residues long. The CDR3 region has the DNA TGTGCCAGCAGCTTAGAGGCCTACTACGAGCAGTACTTC. It encodes CASSLEAYYEQYF.

This clonotype was picked up many times. The chain recombines TRBV20-1 with TRBJ2-2; D not certain. CDR3 length: 12 amino acids. Germline V gives CDR1 DFQATT, CDR2 SNEGSKA (reference sequence). The ends were cut back, 5 bases at V and 7 bases at J, with 11 bases in the middle. The CDR3 DNA reads as TGCAGTGCTCCCCTTCAAGACGGGGAGCTGTTTTTT. This encodes CSAPLQDGELFF.

This clonotype was found many times. The chain is built from TRBV5-1 and TRBJ2-2, with TRBD1 identical over 8 bases. V lost 4 bases and J lost 1; bases outside the gene matches: 3. CDR1 and CDR2 from the germline V gene are SGHRS and YFSETQ. CDR3 length: 15 amino acids. CDR3 loop: CASSKTGVNTGELFF. The CDR3 nucleotides are TGCGCCAGCAGCAAGACAGGGGTGAACACCGGGGAGCTGTTTTTT. Using reference TRBV5-1 and TRBJ2-2 for the parts outside the CDR3, the full variable domain is KAGVTQTPRYLIKTRGQQVTLSCSPISGHRSVSWYQQTPGQGLQFLFEYFSETQRNKGNFPGRFSGRQFSNSRSEMNVSTLELGDSALYLCASSKTGVNTGELFFGEGSRLTVL.

The chain combines TRBV7-6 with TRBJ2-2, with unresolved D. Germline CDR1 is SGHVS and CDR2 is FNYEAQ. The CDR3 covers 15 residues. Trimming took off 6 bases at V and 2 bases at J, with 13 bases between the two ends. The CDR3 coding sequence is TGTGCCAGCAGGTCCGGGCCAGACAACACCGGGGAGCTGTTTTTT. The encoded protein is CASRSGPDNTGELFF.

Concerning this clonotype itself: A single base separates this from a much larger clone, so it may be a read error. V gene TRBV9 combines with J gene TRBJ2-5; perhaps TRBD2 as D (5 bases). Germline V lookup: CDR1 SGDLS, CDR2 YYNGEE. This CDR3 comprises 15 residues. The CDR3 loop reads CASSVGGMGGEAQYF. The CDR3, as DNA: TGTGCCAGCAGCGTAGGAGGGATGGGTGGAGAGGCCCAGTACTTC.